This TCR beta chain was profiled in a study of T cells in localized non-small cell lung cancer. Study results and limitations: Across samples, adjacent lung featured a median roughly 60 of the top 100 tumor clones. Only one tumor region went through sequencing, so heterogeneity may still be there. Density of T cells in blood, when higher, went with longer overall survival.

The germline V gene encodes CDR1 SGHVS and CDR2 FQNEAQ. Unmatched junction bases numbered 13, after V lost 5 bases and J lost 7 bases. The CDR3 runs to 15 residues. Note on this clone: Its antigen is not identified.

Profiling relied on immunoSEQ multiplex PCR, and the TCRdb table lists in-frame clones only, not all of them. Of 25,000 or so clones in the sample, roughly 80% are singletons; the top ten hold around 4.3%. The sequence came from a woman aged 35-75 years with stage I lung adenocarcinoma. This chain joins TRBV7-8 and TRBJ2-7; 8 bases map to TRBD2. This specimen was peripheral blood, taken before any cancer treatment. This chain's CDR3 is CASSPRRWGTREQYF. As DNA, the CDR3 is TGTGCCAGCAGCCCCCGGCGTTGGGGGACTAGGGAGCAGTACTTC.